The clone carrying this T cell receptor beta chain was detected only a few times. Its antigen is undetermined. V was clipped by 4 bases and J by 4 bases, with 13 bases between them. The CDR3 is made up of 14 amino acids. Germline V CDR1 and CDR2: SGHAT, FQNNGV. The record originates from a study of identical twins. Study results and caveats: When twins shared out-of-frame alpha sequences, those sequences had excess low generation probability. Cord blood's abundant beta clonotypes had fewer insertions, unlike memory repertoires.

The authors used template switching to add a universal primer site and gave cDNA unique molecular identifiers. Each CDR3 protein gets one entry after TCRdb re-called the 5' RACE reads with MiXCR. The repertoire holds 200,000 to 250,000 distinct CDR3 sequences, with more than 13% as singletons. Sequenced sample: memory (CD45RO+) T cells sorted from blood. The TCR sequence derives from a woman under 30 in good health. J is TRBJ1-1 and V is TRBV11-2, with D uncertain. The CDR3 is CASSSSHRSTEAFF. DNA of the CDR3: TGTGCCAGCAGCTCCTCTCACCGCTCCACTGAAGCTTTCTTT.